This TCR beta chain was sequenced during a study of vaccination effects on CD4 cells after COVID-19. Turning to this clone: Its specificity is unknown.

Method: immunoSEQ multiplex PCR; TCRdb's copy keeps in-frame clones and lacks some. The sample lists some 14,000 clones, about two thirds occurring once. Study conclusions and caveats: No early post-infection timepoints were available in the study, which also included few convalescent patients.

Antigen-specific CD4+ T cells were expanded with viral peptide pools in the ViraFEST assay before sequencing. Following an approximately 11-day culture, CD4+ T cells were purified. BNT162b2 vaccine or mRNA-1273 vaccine was given to participants in two doses. The authors exchanged half the medium for IL-2 medium on days 3 and 7. After removal of 1 base from V and 5 bases from J, the junction contained 8 bases not matched to a gene. Germline V gene sequence: CDR1 SEHNR, CDR2 FQNEAQ (reference sequence). The CDR3 has 17 amino acids. The chain uses TRBV7-9 and TRBJ1-5; 10 bases map to TRBD1. This receptor was identified in a human donor who received a COVID-19 vaccine. Specimen: CD4+ T cells from PBMCs cultured with SARS-CoV-2 spike peptides, collected after COVID-19 vaccination. CDR3: CASSLVPWDRGHQPQHF. DNA of the CDR3: TGTGCCAGCAGCTTAGTCCCGTGGGACAGGGGTCATCAGCCCCAGCATTTT.